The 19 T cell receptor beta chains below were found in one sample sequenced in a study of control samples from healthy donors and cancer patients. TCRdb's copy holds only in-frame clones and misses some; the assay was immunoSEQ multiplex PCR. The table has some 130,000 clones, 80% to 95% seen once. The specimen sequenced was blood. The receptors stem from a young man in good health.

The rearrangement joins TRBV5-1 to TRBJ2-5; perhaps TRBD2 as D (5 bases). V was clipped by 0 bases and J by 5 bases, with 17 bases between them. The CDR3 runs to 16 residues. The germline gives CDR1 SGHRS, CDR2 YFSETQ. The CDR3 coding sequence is TGCGCCAGCAGCTTGGTTCCTAGCACCCTGAGGGAGACCCAGTACTTC. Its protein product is CASSLVPSTLRETQYF.

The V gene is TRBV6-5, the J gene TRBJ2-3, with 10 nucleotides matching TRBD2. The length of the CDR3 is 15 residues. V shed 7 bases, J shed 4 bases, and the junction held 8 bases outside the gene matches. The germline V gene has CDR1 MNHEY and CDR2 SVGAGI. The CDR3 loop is CASKAGTSEADTQYF. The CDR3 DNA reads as TGTGCCAGCAAAGCCGGGACTAGCGAGGCAGATACGCAGTATTTT.

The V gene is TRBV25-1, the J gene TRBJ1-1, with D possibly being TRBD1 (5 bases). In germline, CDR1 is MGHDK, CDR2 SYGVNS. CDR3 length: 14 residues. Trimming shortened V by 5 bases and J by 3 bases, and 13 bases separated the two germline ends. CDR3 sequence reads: CASSFRERYTEAFF. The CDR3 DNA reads TGTGCCAGCAGTTTCAGGGAAAGGTACACTGAAGCTTTCTTT.

CDR3 nucleotides: TGCAGTGCTAGTGGCGCTAGCGGGGGGAGCACAGATACGCAGTATTTT. Encoded protein: CSASGASGGSTDTQYF. This chain joins TRBV20-1 and TRBJ2-3, with 11 positions matching TRBD2. The germline V gene encodes CDR1 DFQATT and CDR2 SNEGSKA (reference sequence). This CDR3 contains 16 residues. After removal of 3 bases from V and 0 bases from J, the junction contained 5 bases not matched to a gene.

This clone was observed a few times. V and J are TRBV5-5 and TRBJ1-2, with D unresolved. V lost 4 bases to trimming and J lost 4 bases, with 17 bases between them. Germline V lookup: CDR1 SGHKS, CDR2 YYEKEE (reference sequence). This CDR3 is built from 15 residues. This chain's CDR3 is CASSAGSTLGYGYTF. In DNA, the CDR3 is TGTGCCAGCAGCGCAGGCTCAACGCTCGGCTATGGCTACACCTTC. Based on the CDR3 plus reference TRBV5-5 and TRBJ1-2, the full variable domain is DAGVTQSPTHLIKTRGQQVTLRCSPISGHKSVSWYQQVLGQGPQFIFQYYEKEERGRGNFPDRFSARQFPNYSSELNVNALLLGDSALYLCASSAGSTLGYGYTFGSGTRLTVV.

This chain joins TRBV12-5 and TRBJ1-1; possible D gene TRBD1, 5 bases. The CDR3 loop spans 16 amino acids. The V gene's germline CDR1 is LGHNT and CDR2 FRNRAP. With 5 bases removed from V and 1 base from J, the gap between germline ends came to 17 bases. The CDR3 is CASGPPEPGRNTEAFF. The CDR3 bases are TGTGCTAGTGGTCCTCCCGAACCGGGACGGAACACTGAAGCTTTCTTT.

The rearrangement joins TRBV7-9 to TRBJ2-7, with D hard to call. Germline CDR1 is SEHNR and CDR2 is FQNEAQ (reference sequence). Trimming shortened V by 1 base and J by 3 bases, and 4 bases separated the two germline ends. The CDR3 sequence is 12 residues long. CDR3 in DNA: TGTGCCAGCAGCTTAGGTGTCTACGAGCAGTACTTC. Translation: CASSLGVYEQYF.

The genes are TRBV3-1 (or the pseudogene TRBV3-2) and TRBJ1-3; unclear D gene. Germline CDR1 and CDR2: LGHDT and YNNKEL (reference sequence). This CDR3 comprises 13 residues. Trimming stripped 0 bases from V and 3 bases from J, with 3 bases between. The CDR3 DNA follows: TGTGCCAGCAGCCAAGATGGTGGAAACACCATATATTTT. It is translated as CASSQDGGNTIYF.

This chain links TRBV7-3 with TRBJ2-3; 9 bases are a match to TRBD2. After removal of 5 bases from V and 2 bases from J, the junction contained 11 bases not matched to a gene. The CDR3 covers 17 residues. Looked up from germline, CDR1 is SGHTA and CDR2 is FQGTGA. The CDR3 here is CASSRMASGAFTDTQYF. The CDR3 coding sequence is TGTGCCAGCAGCCGGATGGCTAGCGGGGCATTCACAGATACGCAGTATTTT.

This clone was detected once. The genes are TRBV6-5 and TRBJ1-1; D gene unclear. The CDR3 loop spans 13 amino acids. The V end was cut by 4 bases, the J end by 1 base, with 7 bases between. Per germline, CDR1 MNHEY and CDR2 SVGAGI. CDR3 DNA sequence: TGTGCCAGCAGTTTCTCCAGGAACACTGAAGCTTTCTTT. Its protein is CASSFSRNTEAFF.

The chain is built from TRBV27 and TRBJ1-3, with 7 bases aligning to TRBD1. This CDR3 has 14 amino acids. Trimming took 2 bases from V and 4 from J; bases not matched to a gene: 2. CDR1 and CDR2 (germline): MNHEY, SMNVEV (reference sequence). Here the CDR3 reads CASSLTGQGNTIYF. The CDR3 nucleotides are TGTGCCAGCAGTTTAACGGGACAGGGAAACACCATATATTTT.

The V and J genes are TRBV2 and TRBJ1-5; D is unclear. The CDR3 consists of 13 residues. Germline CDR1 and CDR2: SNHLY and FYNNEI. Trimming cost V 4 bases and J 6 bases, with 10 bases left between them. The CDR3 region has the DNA TGTGCCAGCAGTGTATATGAGGGTCAGCCCCAGCATTTT. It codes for CASSVYEGQPQHF.

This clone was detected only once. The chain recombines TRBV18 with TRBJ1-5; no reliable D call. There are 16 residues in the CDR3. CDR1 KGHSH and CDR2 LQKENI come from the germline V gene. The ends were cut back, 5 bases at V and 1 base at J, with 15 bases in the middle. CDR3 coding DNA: TGTGCCAGCTCATTAGGGCCCACCCGGAGCAATCAGCCCCAGCATTTT. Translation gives CASSLGPTRSNQPQHF.

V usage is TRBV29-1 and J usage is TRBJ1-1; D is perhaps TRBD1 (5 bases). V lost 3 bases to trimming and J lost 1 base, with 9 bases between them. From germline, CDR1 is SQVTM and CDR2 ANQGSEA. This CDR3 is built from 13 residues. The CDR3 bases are TGCAGCGTTGAGGAGGGGACGAACACTGAAGCTTTCTTT. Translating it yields CSVEEGTNTEAFF.

This chain's CDR3 is CASRSQGNMSHTDTQYF. In DNA form, the CDR3 reads TGTGCCAGCCGGAGTCAGGGAAATATGTCGCACACAGATACGCAGTATTTT. V and J are TRBV25-1 and TRBJ2-3; a weak D match, TRBD1 (5 bases). Per the germline V gene, CDR1 is MGHDK and CDR2 is SYGVNS. This CDR3 is 17 amino acids long. V lost 8 bases to trimming and J lost 2 bases, with 23 bases between them.

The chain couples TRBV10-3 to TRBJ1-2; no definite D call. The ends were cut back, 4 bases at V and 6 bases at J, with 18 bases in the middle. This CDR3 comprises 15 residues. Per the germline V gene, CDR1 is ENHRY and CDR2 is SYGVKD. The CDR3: CAISVLSPRGDGYTF. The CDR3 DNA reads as TGTGCCATCAGTGTACTCTCCCCTCGAGGTGATGGCTACACCTTC.

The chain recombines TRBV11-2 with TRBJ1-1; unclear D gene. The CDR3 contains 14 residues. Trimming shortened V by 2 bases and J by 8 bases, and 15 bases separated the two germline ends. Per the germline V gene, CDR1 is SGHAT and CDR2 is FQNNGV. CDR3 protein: CASSLSRSGREAFF. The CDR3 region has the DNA TGTGCCAGCAGCTTAAGTCGAAGCGGCAGGGAAGCTTTCTTT.

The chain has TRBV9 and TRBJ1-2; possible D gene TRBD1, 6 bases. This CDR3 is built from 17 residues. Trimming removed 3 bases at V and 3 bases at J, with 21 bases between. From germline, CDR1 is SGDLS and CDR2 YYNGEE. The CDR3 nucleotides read TGTGCCAGCAGCGGTGACAGGAGCAGCCTCGGGGACTATGGCTACACCTTC. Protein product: CASSGDRSSLGDYGYTF. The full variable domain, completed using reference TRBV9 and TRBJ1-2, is DSGVTQTPKHLITATGQRVTLRCSPRSGDLSVYWYQQSLDQGLQFLIQYYNGEERAKGNILERFSAQQFPDLHSELNLSSLELGDSALYFCASSGDRSSLGDYGYTFGSGTRLTVV.

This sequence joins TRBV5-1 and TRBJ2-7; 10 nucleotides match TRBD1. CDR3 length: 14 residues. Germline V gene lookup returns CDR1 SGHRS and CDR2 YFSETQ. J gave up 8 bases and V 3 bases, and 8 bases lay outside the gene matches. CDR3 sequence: CASSSGDRGYQQYF. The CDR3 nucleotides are TGCGCCAGCAGCTCTGGGGACAGGGGTTACCAGCAGTACTTC.